Listed here are 7 T cell receptor beta chains from one sample, sequenced in a study of CD4 and CD8 cells across lung adenocarcinoma regions. TCRdb re-called the PCR reads with MiXCR, one entry per CDR3 protein. Altogether approximately 13,000 distinct CDR3 sequences are present, 53% being singletons, with the ten largest covering roughly 33%. The sequencing sample was made of CD8+ T cells from the center of a lung tumor. Receptors were obtained from a female donor with lung adenocarcinoma. The CD4 and CD8 labels of this study may be unreliable.

The chain combines TRBV30 with TRBJ2-5; D tentatively reads TRBD1 or TRBD2 (6 bases each). CDR1 and CDR2 from the germline V gene are GTSNPN and SVGIG (reference sequence). The CDR3 has 12 residues. The V end lost 7 bases, the J end lost 5 bases, and 14 bases lay between the germline ends. CDR3 coding DNA: TGTGCCTCGTATGGGGGGCAGGAGACCCAGTACTTC. This sequence encodes CASYGGQETQYF.

This clonotype was seen a handful of times. The chain employs TRBV6-2 or TRBV6-3 and TRBJ2-5; no reliable D call. V lost 7 bases and J 1 base, leaving 13 bases between the germline ends. Germline CDR1 reads MNHEY; CDR2 reads SVGEGT. CDR3 length: 14 amino acids. CDR3 DNA: TGTGCCAGCACAGGCAGAATCCTCCAAGAGACCCAGTACTTC. Encoded protein: CASTGRILQETQYF.

The rearrangement uses TRBV6-1 and TRBJ2-3; D may match TRBD1 or TRBD2 (6 bases each). The CDR3 loop spans 17 amino acids. Germline V gene data show CDR1 as MNHNS and CDR2 as SASEGT. V was shortened by 3 bases and J by 4 bases, with 20 bases between the two germline ends. In DNA, the CDR3 is TGTGCCAGCAGTGAGGGGGCCGGGGGTAGCGCCCCAGATACGCAGTATTTT. Protein: CASSEGAGGSAPDTQYF.

The chain couples TRBV6-1 to TRBJ2-3, with D unclear. The CDR3 spans 14 residues. CDR1 is MNHNS and CDR2 is SASEGT in the germline V gene. Trimming shortened V by 7 bases and J by 2 bases, and 13 bases separated the two germline ends. This chain's CDR3 is CASKQQRATDTQYF. The CDR3 DNA is TGTGCCAGCAAGCAGCAACGGGCCACAGATACGCAGTATTTT.

The chain joins TRBV27 to TRBJ2-1, with D unclear. Germline CDR1 MNHEY, CDR2 SMNVEV (reference sequence). The CDR3 spans 14 residues. V was trimmed by 6 bases and J by 7 bases, leaving 16 bases between them. Written as DNA, the CDR3 is TGTGCCAGCAGCCCGTGGCGATGGGCGAATGAGCAGTTCTTC. It yields the protein CASSPWRWANEQFF.

This clonotype has only one observation. The V gene is TRBV6-1, the J gene TRBJ1-1, with D possibly being TRBD1 (6 bases). The CDR3 has 12 amino acids. Deletions cut 6 bases from V and 6 bases from J, with 11 bases between. Germline V gene data show CDR1 as MNHNS and CDR2 as SASEGT. The CDR3 DNA follows: TGTGCCAGCAGATCCGGGACACCTGAAGCTTTCTTT. Protein sequence: CASRSGTPEAFF.

Only a few counts were recorded for this clonotype. The gene calls are TRBV4-1 and TRBJ1-2; D is unclear. V lost 4 bases to trimming and J lost 5 bases, with 17 bases between them. CDR1 and CDR2 (germline): MGHRA, YSYEKL. CDR3 length: 15 amino acids. In nucleotides, the CDR3 is TGCGCCAGCAGCCTCCAGATGGGGAGGGAATATGGCTACACCTTC. This sequence encodes CASSLQMGREYGYTF.